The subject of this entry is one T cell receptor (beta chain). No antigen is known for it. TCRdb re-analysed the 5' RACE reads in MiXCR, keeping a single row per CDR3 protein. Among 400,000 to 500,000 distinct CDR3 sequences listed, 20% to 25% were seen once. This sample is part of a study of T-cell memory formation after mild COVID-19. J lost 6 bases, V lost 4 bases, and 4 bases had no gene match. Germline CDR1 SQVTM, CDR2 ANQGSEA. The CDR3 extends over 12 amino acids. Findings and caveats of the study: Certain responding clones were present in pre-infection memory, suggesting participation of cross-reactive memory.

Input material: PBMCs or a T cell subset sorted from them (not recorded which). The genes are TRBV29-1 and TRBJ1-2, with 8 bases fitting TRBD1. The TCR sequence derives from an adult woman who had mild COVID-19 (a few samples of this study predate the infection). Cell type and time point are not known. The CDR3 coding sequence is TGCAGCGTTGCCGGGACAGGAGATGGCTACACCTTC. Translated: CSVAGTGDGYTF.